These 30 T cell receptor beta chains originate from one sample sequenced in a study of blood T cell repertoires in COVID-19. Only in-frame clones appear in the TCRdb table, and some are missing; sequencing was by immunoSEQ multiplex PCR. This table has 75,000 to 90,000 clones, under 90% appearing once. Sequences were obtained from peripheral blood. The receptors shown here come from a woman aged 35 to 49 with active or convalescent COVID-19.

This chain connects TRBV14 to TRBJ2-7, with no clear D. The CDR3 has 13 amino acids. CDR1 is SGHDN and CDR2 is FVKESK in the germline V gene. The V end was cut by 4 bases, the J end by 1 base, with 8 bases between. CDR3 amino acids: CASSLQPSYEQYF. In DNA form, the CDR3 reads TGTGCCAGCAGCCTACAGCCTTCCTACGAGCAGTACTTC.

V usage is TRBV27 and J usage is TRBJ2-7, with D perhaps matching TRBD2 (6 bases). In germline, CDR1 is MNHEY, CDR2 SMNVEV (reference sequence). V was cut by 8 bases and J by 5 bases, with 13 bases left in between. The CDR3 length is 12 residues. The CDR3 sequence: CASGGNRNEQYF. CDR3 DNA: TGTGCCAGCGGGGGGAACAGGAACGAGCAGTACTTC.

The V and J genes are TRBV6-5 and TRBJ2-3; 7 nucleotides agree with TRBD1. The J segment lost 7 bases and the V segment lost 4 bases, leaving 8 bases of the junction unmatched. Germline V lookup: CDR1 MNHEY, CDR2 SVGAGI. This CDR3 contains 14 residues. In nucleotides, the CDR3 is TGTGCCAGCAGTTTCGACAGGGTCTCGTATACGCAGTATTTT. This sequence encodes CASSFDRVSYTQYF.

This sequence joins TRBV10-1 and TRBJ1-2; TRBD1 matches at 11 bases. Trimming at V came to 8 bases and at J to 2 bases, leaving 16 bases not matched to a gene. This CDR3 comprises 18 residues. Germline V gene data show CDR1 as WNHNN and CDR2 as SYGVQD (reference sequence). The CDR3 is CASPIWTGGRPHNYGYTF. In DNA form, the CDR3 reads TGCGCCAGCCCAATTTGGACAGGGGGCAGACCCCACAACTATGGCTACACCTTC.

V gene TRBV7-9 combines with J gene TRBJ1-1; D is perhaps TRBD1 (6 bases). CDR3 length: 15 residues. CDR1 SEHNR and CDR2 FQNEAQ come from the germline V gene (reference sequence). Trimming cost V 5 bases and J 1 base, with 14 bases left between them. The CDR3 loop is CASSQKGVGNTEAFF. In DNA, the CDR3 is TGTGCCAGCAGCCAGAAGGGGGTCGGGAACACTGAAGCTTTCTTT.

This clone was seen only a few times. The V gene is TRBV6-4, the J gene TRBJ1-1; TRBD1 agrees at 7 bases. J gave up 3 bases and V 6 bases, and 7 bases lay outside the gene matches. CDR1 MRHNA and CDR2 SNTAGT come from the germline V gene. This CDR3 has 14 amino acids. The DNA for the CDR3 is TGTGCCAGCAGAAGACAGGGATTGGACACTGAAGCTTTCTTT. Encoded protein: CASRRQGLDTEAFF.

The rearrangement joins TRBV6-1 to TRBJ1-4; weak D call: TRBD1 (5 bases). V was shortened by 2 bases and J by 4 bases, with 11 bases between the two germline ends. The CDR3 loop spans 15 amino acids. The germline gives CDR1 MNHNS, CDR2 SASEGT. CDR3 in amino acids: CASSEMAGNNEKLFF. CDR3 nucleotide sequence: TGTGCCAGCAGTGAAATGGCAGGGAATAATGAAAAACTGTTTTTT.

This clone was recorded a few times. The chain employs TRBV11-2 and TRBJ2-1, with D possibly being TRBD2 (5 bases). Trimming took off 4 bases at V and 8 bases at J, with 12 bases between the two ends. This CDR3 has 13 amino acids. The V gene's germline CDR1 is SGHAT and CDR2 FQNNGV. The CDR3 here is CASSSPAGYEQFF. The CDR3 nucleotides read TGTGCCAGCAGCTCGCCCGCGGGCTATGAGCAGTTCTTC.

V gene TRBV7-3 combines with J gene TRBJ2-1, with D possibly TRBD2 on 5 matching bases. Germline CDR1 and CDR2: SGHTA and FQGTGA. CDR3 size: 13 residues. The V gene lost 4 bases and the J gene lost 6 bases, with 10 bases spanning the gap. The CDR3 is CASSSGVSNEQFF. The CDR3 coding sequence is TGTGCCAGCAGCTCCGGGGTAAGCAATGAGCAGTTCTTC.

Only one count was recorded for this clone. The chain links TRBV18 to TRBJ2-1; 7 bases map to TRBD2. CDR3 length: 17 amino acids. The germline gives CDR1 KGHSH, CDR2 LQKENI. After removal of 3 bases from V and 6 bases from J, the junction contained 14 bases not matched to a gene. The CDR3 nucleotides read TGTGCCAGCTCACCGCCCAGGGCGGGAGTGCTTCTCAATGAGCAGTTCTTC. Its protein product is CASSPPRAGVLLNEQFF.

The genes are TRBV6-1 and TRBJ2-1; D gene unclear. Trimming stripped 3 bases from V and 15 bases from J, with 15 bases between. This CDR3 has 12 residues. CDR1 MNHNS and CDR2 SASEGT come from the germline V gene. DNA of the CDR3: TGTGCCAGCAGTGACGTTTTTTTAGTGCTGTTCTTC. It translates to CASSDVFLVLFF.

This CDR3 is CASGLRTSGLEYEQYF. The CDR3, as DNA: TGTGCCAGCGGTCTAAGGACTAGCGGGCTAGAATACGAGCAGTACTTC. This sequence joins TRBV11-3 and TRBJ2-7, with TRBD2 matching 11 bases. Per the germline V gene, CDR1 is SGHNT and CDR2 is YENEEA. V lost 8 bases and J lost 4; bases outside the gene matches: 13. The CDR3 is 16 amino acids. Complete variable domain (other parts from reference TRBV11-3 and TRBJ2-7): EAGVVQSPRYKIIEKKQPVAFWCNPISGHNTLYWYLQNLGQGPELLIRYENEEAVDDSQLPKDRFSAERLKGVDSTLKIQPAELGDSAVYLCASGLRTSGLEYEQYFGPGTRLTVT.

This clone has a handful of counts. The chain is built from TRBV20-1 and TRBJ2-7; D is ambiguous. In germline, CDR1 is DFQATT, CDR2 SNEGSKA (reference sequence). V dropped 0 bases and J dropped 8 bases, with 8 bases sitting between them. The CDR3 spans 11 residues. CDR3 nucleotides: TGCAGTGCTAGAGATCGACATCAGCAGTACTTC. The encoded protein is CSARDRHQQYF.

The chain joins TRBV5-1 to TRBJ1-1; TRBD1 matches at 10 bases. Germline V gene lookup returns CDR1 SGHRS and CDR2 YFSETQ. Unmatched junction bases numbered 7, after V lost 1 base and J lost 7 bases. The CDR3 is 15 residues long. CDR3 DNA: TGCGCCAGCAGCTTGTCGACAGGGGGCGGGAGTGAAGCTTTCTTT. Its translation is CASSLSTGGGSEAFF.

The chain joins TRBV7-8 to TRBJ2-3; 8 bases are shared with TRBD2. Germline assignment: CDR1 SGHVS and CDR2 FQNEAQ. The length of the CDR3 is 17 residues. Trimming at V came to 4 bases and at J to 1 base, leaving 10 bases not matched to a gene. This CDR3 reads CASSSPLFSGGTDTQYF. The DNA of the CDR3 is TGTGCCAGCAGCTCCCCCCTATTTAGCGGGGGCACAGATACGCAGTATTTT.

The genes are TRBV2 and TRBJ1-5; TRBD1 might be the D (5 bases). The CDR3 contains 14 residues. CDR1 is SNHLY, CDR2 FYNNEI, per germline. V was pared by 4 bases and J by 4 bases, with 11 bases between. DNA of the CDR3: TGTGCCAGCAGTGCGGGGGGGAATAATCAGCCCCAGCATTTT. Protein product: CASSAGGNNQPQHF.

The chain joins TRBV28 to TRBJ2-2; TRBD1 agrees at 9 bases. Germline V gene lookup returns CDR1 MDHEN and CDR2 SYDVKM. The CDR3 is 16 amino acids. V gave up 6 bases and J gave up 5 bases; unmatched junction bases: 10. The CDR3 nucleotides are TGTGCCAGCAGCCCAACGACAGGGGGTGGTACCGGGGAGCTGTTTTTT. It encodes CASSPTTGGGTGELFF. Variable domain in full (rest from reference TRBV28 and TRBJ2-2): DVKVTQSSRYLVKRTGEKVFLECVQDMDHENMFWYRQDPGLGLRLIYFSYDVKMKEKGDIPEGYSVSREKKERFSLILESASTNQTSMYLCASSPTTGGGTGELFFGEGSRLTVL.

A single count supports this clone. The rearrangement joins TRBV5-1 to TRBJ2-3; 11 bases are shared with TRBD1. The CDR3 runs 16 residues. J gave up 2 bases and V 4 bases, and 6 bases lay outside the gene matches. CDR1 SGHRS and CDR2 YFSETQ come from the germline V gene. The CDR3 DNA sequence: TGCGCCAGCAGCCCGGGGACAGGGGGATTCACAGATACGCAGTATTTT. The encoded protein is CASSPGTGGFTDTQYF.

V gene TRBV14 combines with J gene TRBJ2-7, with D hard to call. V was shortened by 2 bases and J by 1 base, with 15 bases between the two germline ends. Germline lookup yields CDR1 SGHDN and CDR2 FVKESK. This CDR3 comprises 16 residues. Written as DNA, the CDR3 is TGTGCCAGCAGCCAATTCCCTAGTGTGAGATCCTACGAGCAGTACTTC. It specifies CASSQFPSVRSYEQYF.

V usage is TRBV15 and J usage is TRBJ2-1; D not certain. V was shortened by 0 bases and J by 6 bases, with 9 bases between the two germline ends. The CDR3 length is 14 residues. Germline CDR1 LNHNV, CDR2 YYDKDF (reference sequence). The CDR3 here is CATSREWQINEQFF. The DNA of the CDR3 is TGTGCCACCAGCAGAGAGTGGCAGATCAATGAGCAGTTCTTC.

This chain uses TRBV14 with TRBJ2-2; D is undetermined. The CDR3 is 13 residues long. V was trimmed by 4 bases and J by 4 bases, leaving 7 bases between them. In germline, CDR1 is SGHDN, CDR2 FVKESK. The CDR3: CASSLTFTGELFF. CDR3 in DNA: TGTGCCAGCAGCCTGACATTCACCGGGGAGCTGTTTTTT.

In its sample, this clone was seen once. The chain links TRBV29-1 to TRBJ2-1; 9 bases align to TRBD1. The CDR3 length is 16 residues. V dropped 8 bases and J dropped 0; count of bases not matched to a gene: 11. Germline V gives CDR1 SQVTM, CDR2 ANQGSEA. CDR3 DNA sequence: TGCAGCCATTCCGGACAGGGGAGGAGCTCCTACAATGAGCAGTTCTTC. This sequence encodes CSHSGQGRSSYNEQFF.

V gene TRBV18 combines with J gene TRBJ2-1, with 10 bases lining up with TRBD1. CDR1 and CDR2 from the germline V gene are KGHSH and LQKENI. This CDR3 contains 16 residues. J gave up 12 bases and V 5 bases, and 16 bases lay outside the gene matches. The CDR3, as DNA: TGTGCCAGCTCAAGGGCCGGGACAGGGGTCCCCTCGGGGCAGTTCTTC. Its protein product is CASSRAGTGVPSGQFF.

Written as DNA, the CDR3 is TGCGCCAGCAGCTACCGAGGCAGGGGGACAACTAATGAAAAACTGTTTTTT. Residues: CASSYRGRGTTNEKLFF. The rearrangement uses TRBV5-1 and TRBJ1-4; the match to TRBD1 covers 7 bases. This CDR3 contains 17 residues. J lost 0 bases, V lost 3 bases, and 8 bases had no gene match. Germline values: CDR1 SGHRS, CDR2 YFSETQ.

The J gene is TRBJ1-1, the V gene TRBV18; 8 bases are a match to TRBD1. Germline lookup yields CDR1 KGHSH and CDR2 LQKENI. The CDR3 sequence is 15 residues long. The junction had 7 bases not matched to a gene; V was cut back by 5 bases and J by 2 bases. Here the CDR3 DNA reads TGTGCCAGCTCAGCGGGACAGGTCTTCAACACTGAAGCTTTCTTT. This gives the protein CASSAGQVFNTEAFF.

This chain links TRBV5-5 with TRBJ1-4; a weak D match, TRBD1 (6 bases). The CDR3 runs to 14 residues. Looked up from germline, CDR1 is SGHKS and CDR2 is YYEKEE (reference sequence). Trimming stripped 3 bases from V and 4 bases from J, with 10 bases between. The CDR3 loop is CASSSWTDNEKLFF. DNA for the CDR3: TGTGCCAGCAGCTCGTGGACAGATAATGAAAAACTGTTTTTT.

The genes are TRBV28 and TRBJ1-5; 8 bases match TRBD1. CDR1 and CDR2 from the germline V gene are MDHEN and SYDVKM. The junction had 8 bases not matched to a gene; V was cut back by 6 bases and J by 1 base. The CDR3 length is 16 residues. The CDR3 spells CASRRNRGGSNQPQHF. The CDR3 nucleotides are TGTGCCAGCAGGCGGAACAGGGGGGGCAGCAATCAGCCCCAGCATTTT. The full variable domain, rest sourced from reference TRBV28 and TRBJ1-5, is DVKVTQSSRYLVKRTGEKVFLECVQDMDHENMFWYRQDPGLGLRLIYFSYDVKMKEKGDIPEGYSVSREKKERFSLILESASTNQTSMYLCASRRNRGGSNQPQHFGDGTRLSIL.

In nucleotides, the CDR3 is TGTGCCAGCAGTAGTGGGAGTGGAGATACGCAGTATTTT. Translated: CASSSGSGDTQYF. The chain employs TRBV9 and TRBJ2-3; D is perhaps TRBD2 (5 bases). Deletions cut 5 bases from V and 5 bases from J, with 12 bases between. Germline assignment: CDR1 SGDLS and CDR2 YYNGEE. CDR3 length equals 13 residues.

V gene TRBV12-3 or TRBV12-4 combines with J gene TRBJ2-1; D remains unclear. V was pared by 4 bases and J by 7 bases, with 8 bases between. The CDR3 is 12 residues long. This CDR3 is CASSSNFNEQFF. CDR3 nucleotide sequence: TGTGCCAGCAGTTCCAACTTTAATGAGCAGTTCTTC.

This sequence joins TRBV6-1 and TRBJ1-2; possible D gene TRBD1, 5 bases. This CDR3 is 13 amino acids long. V was trimmed by 2 bases and J by 6 bases, leaving 10 bases between them. Germline V gene data show CDR1 as MNHNS and CDR2 as SASEGT. This CDR3 is CASSEIQANGYTF. DNA of the CDR3: TGTGCCAGCAGTGAAATACAGGCTAATGGCTACACCTTC.